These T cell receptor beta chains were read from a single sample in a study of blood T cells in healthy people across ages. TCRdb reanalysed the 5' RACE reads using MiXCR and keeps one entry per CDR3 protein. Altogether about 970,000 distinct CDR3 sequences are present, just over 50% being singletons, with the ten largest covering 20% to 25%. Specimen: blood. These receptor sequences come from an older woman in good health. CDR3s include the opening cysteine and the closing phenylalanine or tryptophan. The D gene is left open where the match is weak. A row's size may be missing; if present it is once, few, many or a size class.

cdr3_aa: CASSPNRAHPSYEQYF
cdr3_nt: TGTGCCAGTAGTCCCAATCGGGCCCACCCTTCCTACGAGCAGTACTTC
j_call: TRBJ2-7
clone_size: NA
d_call: NA
v_call: TRBV19

cdr3_aa: CASSQGIAGTSGEYF
cdr3_nt: TGCGCCAGCAGCCAAGGCATCGCTGGGACTAGCGGGGAGTACTTC
j_call: TRBJ2-5
clone_size: NA
d_call: TRBD2
v_call: TRBV4-3

cdr3_aa: CASSLVLAGASSDTQYF
cdr3_nt: TGCGCCAGCAGCTTGGTTCTAGCGGGAGCCTCTAGTGATACGCAGTATTTT
j_call: TRBJ2-3
clone_size: NA
d_call: TRBD2
v_call: TRBV5-1

cdr3_aa: CASSEATGRGETQYF
cdr3_nt: TGTGCCAGCAGCGAAGCAACAGGGCGGGGAGAGACCCAGTACTTC
j_call: TRBJ2-5
clone_size: NA
d_call: NA
v_call: TRBV6-5

cdr3_aa: CASSEGGLEKLFF
cdr3_nt: TGTGCCAGCAGTGAGGGCGGCCTTGAAAAACTGTTTTTT
j_call: TRBJ1-4
clone_size: NA
d_call: NA
v_call: TRBV2

cdr3_aa: CASKRAEAGDEQYF
cdr3_nt: TGTGCCAGCAAGCGTGCGGAGGCGGGAGACGAGCAGTACTTC
j_call: TRBJ2-7
clone_size: NA
d_call: TRBD2
v_call: TRBV3-1

cdr3_aa: CASRWTDRGSNEQYF
cdr3_nt: TGTGCCAGCAGATGGACCGATCGGGGGAGCAATGAGCAGTACTTC
j_call: TRBJ2-5
clone_size: NA
d_call: NA
v_call: TRBV6-5

cdr3_aa: CASSPPSMAGSTETQYF
cdr3_nt: TGTGCCAGCTCACCCCCATCAATGGCCGGTTCAACGGAGACCCAGTACTTC
j_call: TRBJ2-5
clone_size: few
d_call: NA
v_call: TRBV18

cdr3_aa: CASSLDTLSIDEQFF
cdr3_nt: TGCGCCAGCAGCCTGGACACTCTCTCTATCGATGAGCAGTTCTTC
j_call: TRBJ2-1
clone_size: NA
d_call: NA
v_call: TRBV5-1

cdr3_aa: CSARSNTQYF
cdr3_nt: TGCAGTGCTAGGTCAAATACGCAGTATTTT
j_call: TRBJ2-3
clone_size: NA
d_call: NA
v_call: TRBV20-1

cdr3_aa: CASSLLEGEQYF
cdr3_nt: TGTGCCAGCAGCTTGCTAGAGGGCGAGCAGTACTTC
j_call: TRBJ2-7
clone_size: NA
d_call: NA
v_call: TRBV7-2

cdr3_aa: CASSPATGSVYEQYF
cdr3_nt: TGCGCCAGCAGTCCGGCCACGGGATCGGTGTACGAGCAGTACTTC
j_call: TRBJ2-7
clone_size: NA
d_call: NA
v_call: TRBV4-3

cdr3_aa: CASSQQGLAGNIQYF
cdr3_nt: TGCGCCAGCAGCCAACAGGGACTAGCGGGAAACATTCAGTACTTC
j_call: TRBJ2-4
clone_size: NA
d_call: TRBD2
v_call: TRBV4-1

cdr3_aa: CAISKNADSGANVLTF
cdr3_nt: TGTGCCATCAGTAAAAATGCTGACTCTGGGGCCAACGTCCTGACTTTC
j_call: TRBJ2-6
clone_size: NA
d_call: NA
v_call: TRBV10-3

cdr3_aa: CSATGTSGLADTQYF
cdr3_nt: TGCAGTGCTACAGGGACTAGCGGGTTAGCAGATACGCAGTATTTT
j_call: TRBJ2-3
clone_size: NA
d_call: TRBD2
v_call: TRBV20-1

cdr3_aa: CSVDLPDSYEQYF
cdr3_nt: TGCAGCGTTGATCTTCCAGACTCCTACGAGCAGTACTTC
j_call: TRBJ2-7
clone_size: NA
d_call: NA
v_call: TRBV29-1

cdr3_aa: CASSPGSNYGYTF
cdr3_nt: TGTGCCAGCAGTCCCGGTTCTAACTATGGCTACACCTTC
j_call: TRBJ1-2
clone_size: many
d_call: NA
v_call: TRBV18

cdr3_aa: CASRNVLGGGSYEQYF
cdr3_nt: TGTGCCAGCAGGAACGTCCTCGGCGGGGGCTCCTACGAGCAGTACTTC
j_call: TRBJ2-7
clone_size: many
d_call: TRBD2
v_call: TRBV6-2/TRBV6-3

cdr3_aa: CASSYRTGGSQYF
cdr3_nt: TGTGCCAGCAGTTACCGGACAGGTGGTTCCCAGTACTTC
j_call: TRBJ2-5
clone_size: NA
d_call: TRBD1
v_call: TRBV6-5

cdr3_aa: CASSLSYAGHEQYF
cdr3_nt: TGTGCCAGCAGCTTATCTTATGCGGGACACGAGCAGTACTTC
j_call: TRBJ2-7
clone_size: many
d_call: NA
v_call: TRBV11-2

cdr3_aa: CASSWSFGASYEQYF
cdr3_nt: TGCGCCAGCAGCTGGTCGTTCGGGGCCTCCTACGAGCAGTACTTC
j_call: TRBJ2-7
clone_size: NA
d_call: NA
v_call: TRBV5-1

cdr3_aa: CSARDGRGRETQYF
cdr3_nt: TGCAGTGCTAGAGATGGTAGGGGGCGAGAGACCCAGTACTTC
j_call: TRBJ2-5
clone_size: NA
d_call: TRBD1
v_call: TRBV20-1